These T cell receptor beta chains were read from a single sample in a study of yellow fever vaccine responses in identical twins. In TCRdb, the RT-PCR reads were re-called with MiXCR into one record per CDR3 protein. Of roughly 18,000 distinct CDR3 sequences listed, under 80% were seen once; the top ten hold roughly 7.7%. The sequencing here drew on T cells from blood (PBMCs), unsorted or a sorted subset (not recorded which), taken before or after yellow fever vaccination (not recorded which). Receptors originate from a woman under 30 who received the yellow fever vaccine. Both conserved end residues are part of each CDR3. The order of the fields is J gene, D gene, V gene, clone size, CDR3 protein, CDR3 DNA. The D gene is left open where the match is weak. Clone size is stated in some rows and not others, as once, few, many or a class when expanded.

j_call: TRBJ2-1; d_call: -; v_call: TRBV7-6; clone_size: -; cdr3_aa: CASSVPPGGDYNEQFF; cdr3_nt: TGTGCCAGCAGCGTACCCCCGGGCGGAGACTACAATGAGCAGTTCTTC
j_call: TRBJ2-3; d_call: -; v_call: TRBV5-1; clone_size: -; cdr3_aa: CASSFGQPTDTQYF; cdr3_nt: TGCGCCAGCAGCTTTGGACAGCCCACAGATACGCAGTATTTT
j_call: TRBJ2-1; d_call: -; v_call: TRBV19; clone_size: once; cdr3_aa: CASSSRPQDNEQFF; cdr3_nt: TGTGCCAGTAGTTCACGCCCTCAGGACAATGAGCAGTTCTTC
j_call: TRBJ2-5; d_call: -; v_call: TRBV5-1; clone_size: -; cdr3_aa: CASSLRGVEETQYF; cdr3_nt: TGCGCCAGCAGCTTGAGAGGAGTCGAAGAGACCCAGTACTTC
j_call: TRBJ2-3; d_call: -; v_call: TRBV5-1; clone_size: -; cdr3_aa: CASSLQGTDTQYF; cdr3_nt: TGCGCCAGCAGCTTACAGGGCACAGATACGCAGTATTTT
j_call: TRBJ2-5; d_call: TRBD2; v_call: TRBV5-5; clone_size: once; cdr3_aa: CASSRGLAGVETQYF; cdr3_nt: TGTGCCAGCAGCCGCGGACTAGCGGGAGTAGAGACCCAGTACTTC
j_call: TRBJ2-1; d_call: -; v_call: TRBV24-1; clone_size: -; cdr3_aa: CATSDQRSRNEQFF; cdr3_nt: TGTGCCACCAGTGATCAGCGGAGCCGCAATGAGCAGTTCTTC
j_call: TRBJ1-1; d_call: -; v_call: TRBV11-3; clone_size: -; cdr3_aa: CASSLLKNTEAFF; cdr3_nt: TGTGCCAGCAGCTTATTGAAGAACACTGAAGCTTTCTTT
j_call: TRBJ2-3; d_call: -; v_call: TRBV12-3/TRBV12-4; clone_size: -; cdr3_aa: CASSLRMGPDTQYF; cdr3_nt: TGTGCCAGCAGTTTAAGGATGGGCCCAGATACGCAGTATTTT
j_call: TRBJ2-2; d_call: -; v_call: TRBV19; clone_size: few; cdr3_aa: CASREGLNFPGELFF; cdr3_nt: TGTGCCAGTAGGGAGGGCCTCAACTTCCCCGGGGAGCTGTTTTTT
j_call: TRBJ1-4; d_call: -; v_call: TRBV14; clone_size: few; cdr3_aa: CASSRGEKLFF; cdr3_nt: TGTGCCAGCAGCCGGGGGGAAAAACTGTTTTTT
j_call: TRBJ1-5; d_call: TRBD1; v_call: TRBV28; clone_size: -; cdr3_aa: CASSANRDRGLMDQPQHF; cdr3_nt: TGTGCCAGCAGTGCGAACAGAGACAGGGGGCTAATGGATCAGCCCCAGCATTTT
j_call: TRBJ2-5; d_call: -; v_call: TRBV29-1; clone_size: -; cdr3_aa: CSVEANGREETQYF; cdr3_nt: TGCAGCGTTGAAGCAAATGGCCGCGAAGAGACCCAGTACTTC
j_call: TRBJ1-1; d_call: -; v_call: TRBV11-1; clone_size: -; cdr3_aa: CASSLLGGSEAFF; cdr3_nt: TGTGCCAGCAGCTTATTAGGAGGGTCTGAAGCTTTCTTT
j_call: TRBJ2-1; d_call: -; v_call: TRBV11-1; clone_size: few; cdr3_aa: CATVSNEQFF; cdr3_nt: TGTGCCACAGTGAGCAATGAGCAGTTCTTC
j_call: TRBJ1-2; d_call: TRBD1; v_call: TRBV7-3; clone_size: -; cdr3_aa: CASSLSPTGGYGYTF; cdr3_nt: TGTGCCAGCAGCTTAAGCCCGACAGGGGGCTATGGCTACACCTTC
j_call: TRBJ1-3; d_call: -; v_call: TRBV12-3/TRBV12-4; clone_size: -; cdr3_aa: CASTDERGGDTIYF; cdr3_nt: TGTGCCAGCACCGACGAAAGGGGGGGGGACACCATATATTTT
j_call: TRBJ1-5; d_call: -; v_call: TRBV11-3; clone_size: -; cdr3_aa: CASSLDAGRPQHF; cdr3_nt: TGTGCCAGCAGCTTAGATGCAGGGCGCCCCCAGCATTTT
j_call: TRBJ2-2; d_call: -; v_call: TRBV15; clone_size: -; cdr3_aa: CATSRAIGELFF; cdr3_nt: TGTGCCACCAGTCGGGCTATCGGGGAGCTGTTTTTT
j_call: TRBJ2-1; d_call: -; v_call: TRBV11-3; clone_size: few; cdr3_aa: CASSLRTHEQFF; cdr3_nt: TGTGCCAGCAGCCTACGGACCCATGAGCAGTTCTTC
j_call: TRBJ2-7; d_call: TRBD2; v_call: TRBV7-3; clone_size: -; cdr3_aa: CASSPSGGLAGGNEQYF; cdr3_nt: TGTGCCAGCAGCCCCAGCGGGGGACTAGCGGGAGGTAACGAGCAGTACTTC
j_call: TRBJ1-2; d_call: -; v_call: TRBV18; clone_size: -; cdr3_aa: CASSLLGQTGGYTF; cdr3_nt: TGTGCCAGCTCACTCTTGGGTCAGACGGGGGGCTACACCTTC
j_call: TRBJ2-7; d_call: TRBD2; v_call: TRBV5-1; clone_size: -; cdr3_aa: CASSFGSGGAYEQYF; cdr3_nt: TGCGCCAGCAGCTTCGGTAGCGGGGGAGCCTACGAGCAGTACTTC
j_call: TRBJ2-5; d_call: TRBD2; v_call: TRBV29-1; clone_size: -; cdr3_aa: CSVPGLPQETQYF; cdr3_nt: TGCAGCGTCCCGGGACTACCACAAGAGACCCAGTACTTC
j_call: TRBJ2-1; d_call: TRBD2; v_call: TRBV14; clone_size: -; cdr3_aa: CASSQAPGLDLNEQFF; cdr3_nt: TGTGCCAGCAGCCAAGCCCCGGGACTAGATCTAAATGAGCAGTTCTTC
j_call: TRBJ1-1; d_call: TRBD1; v_call: TRBV6-1; clone_size: -; cdr3_aa: CASSPGTGGSAFF; cdr3_nt: TGTGCCAGCAGTCCGGGGACAGGGGGCTCCGCTTTCTTT
j_call: TRBJ1-1; d_call: -; v_call: TRBV2; clone_size: -; cdr3_aa: CASSTGMTGTEAFF; cdr3_nt: TGTGCCAGCAGTACGGGAATGACGGGGACTGAAGCTTTCTTT
j_call: TRBJ2-2; d_call: -; v_call: TRBV6-1; clone_size: -; cdr3_aa: CASSPAQLDGNTGELFF; cdr3_nt: TGTGCCAGCAGCCCGGCCCAATTGGACGGAAACACCGGGGAGCTGTTTTTT
j_call: TRBJ1-1; d_call: TRBD1; v_call: TRBV5-1; clone_size: -; cdr3_aa: CASSFTQGQGNTEAFF; cdr3_nt: TGCGCCAGCAGCTTTACCCAAGGACAGGGGAACACTGAAGCTTTCTTT
j_call: TRBJ2-7; d_call: -; v_call: TRBV28; clone_size: few; cdr3_aa: CATASLGEQYF; cdr3_nt: TGTGCCACCGCATCCCTAGGCGAGCAGTACTTC
j_call: TRBJ2-7; d_call: -; v_call: TRBV29-1; clone_size: few; cdr3_aa: CSVAPSVSYEQYF; cdr3_nt: TGCAGCGTTGCTCCTAGCGTCTCCTACGAGCAGTACTTC
j_call: TRBJ1-2; d_call: -; v_call: TRBV12-3/TRBV12-4; clone_size: -; cdr3_aa: CASRPGTLRSGYTF; cdr3_nt: TGTGCCAGCAGGCCCGGGACATTAAGGTCTGGCTACACCTTC
j_call: TRBJ2-7; d_call: -; v_call: TRBV25-1; clone_size: -; cdr3_aa: CASSTTRAGPAYEQYF; cdr3_nt: TGTGCCAGCAGTACTACCCGCGCAGGTCCCGCCTACGAGCAGTACTTC
j_call: TRBJ2-1; d_call: -; v_call: TRBV7-3; clone_size: few; cdr3_aa: CASSPDSGLRDNEQFF; cdr3_nt: TGTGCCAGCAGCCCGGACTCGGGACTCCGGGACAATGAGCAGTTCTTC